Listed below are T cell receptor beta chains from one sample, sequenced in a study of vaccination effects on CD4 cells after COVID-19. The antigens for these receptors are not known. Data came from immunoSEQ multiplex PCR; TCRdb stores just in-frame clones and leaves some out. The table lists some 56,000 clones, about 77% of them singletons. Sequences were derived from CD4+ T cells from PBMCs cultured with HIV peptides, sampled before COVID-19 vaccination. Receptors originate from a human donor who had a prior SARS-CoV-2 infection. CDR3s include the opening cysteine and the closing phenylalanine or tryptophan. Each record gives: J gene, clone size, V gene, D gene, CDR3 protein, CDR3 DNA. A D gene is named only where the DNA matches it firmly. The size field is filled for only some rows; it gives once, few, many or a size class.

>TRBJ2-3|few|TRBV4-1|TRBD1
CASSTQRTGGRDTQYF
TGCGCCAGCAGCACCCAAAGGACAGGGGGAAGAGATACGCAGTATTTT
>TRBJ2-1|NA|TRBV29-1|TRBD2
CSVNSGGSYNEQFF
TGCAGCGTTAATTCGGGGGGGAGCTACAATGAGCAGTTCTTC
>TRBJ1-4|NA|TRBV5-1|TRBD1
CASSLDRGDEKLFF
TGCGCCAGCAGCTTAGACAGGGGTGATGAAAAACTGTTTTTT
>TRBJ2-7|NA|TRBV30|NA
CAFGRQGYEQYF
TGTGCCTTCGGGAGACAGGGTTACGAGCAGTACTTC
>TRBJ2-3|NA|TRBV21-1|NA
CASSREGQGASTDTQYF
TGTGCCAGCAGCCGAGAGGGACAGGGGGCTAGCACAGATACGCAGTATTTT
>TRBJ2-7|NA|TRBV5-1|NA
CASSPDSGARHEQYF
TGCGCCAGCAGCCCGGACTCGGGGGCGCGCCACGAGCAGTACTTC
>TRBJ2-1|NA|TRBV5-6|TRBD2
CASSFGGGRLEEQFF
TGTGCCAGCAGCTTTGGGGGGGGGAGGTTGGAAGAGCAGTTCTTC
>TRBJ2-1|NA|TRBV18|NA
CASTDSLSLDEQFF
TGTGCCAGCACCGATTCCCTCTCTCTCGATGAGCAGTTCTTC
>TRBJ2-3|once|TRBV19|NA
CASSGRGADTQYF
TGTGCCAGTAGCGGCAGGGGGGCAGATACGCAGTATTTT
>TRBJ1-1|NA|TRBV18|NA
CASSPQGNTEAFF
TGTGCCAGCTCACCCCAAGGGAACACTGAAGCTTTCTTT
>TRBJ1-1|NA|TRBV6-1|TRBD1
CASSEQAGGQGFEAFF
TGTGCCAGCAGTGAACAAGCTGGGGGACAGGGGTTTGAAGCTTTCTTT
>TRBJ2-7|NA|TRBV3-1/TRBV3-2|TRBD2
CASSQVQRGVDEQYF
TGTGCCAGCAGCCAAGTGCAGCGGGGGGTCGACGAGCAGTACTTC
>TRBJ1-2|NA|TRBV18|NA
CASSPPKARGLRGYGYTF
TGTGCCAGCTCACCACCGAAGGCGAGAGGGTTGAGGGGCTATGGCTACACCTTC